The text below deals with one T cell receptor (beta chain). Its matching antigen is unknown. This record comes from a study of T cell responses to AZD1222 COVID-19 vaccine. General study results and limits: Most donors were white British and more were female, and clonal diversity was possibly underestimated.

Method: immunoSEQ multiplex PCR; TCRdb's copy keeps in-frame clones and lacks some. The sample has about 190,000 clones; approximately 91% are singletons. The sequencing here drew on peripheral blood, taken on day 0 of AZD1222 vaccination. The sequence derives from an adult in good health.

This CDR3 is CASRAAIEQYF. CDR3 nucleotide sequence: TGTGCCAGCAGGGCCGCTATCGAGCAGTACTTC. The chain is built from TRBV2 and TRBJ2-7; no firm D call. Germline CDR1 SNHLY, CDR2 FYNNEI. CDR3 length: 11 amino acids. V lost 6 bases and J 6 bases, leaving 9 bases between the germline ends.